Listed below are T cell receptor beta chains from one sample, sequenced in a study of blood T cell repertoires in COVID-19. Assay: immunoSEQ multiplex PCR; the TCRdb copy retains only in-frame clones and omits some. The data hold approximately 300,000 clones, with more than 80% observed a single time. The sample consisted of peripheral blood. Every receptor here comes from a woman in her thirties or forties with acute or convalescent COVID-19. Each CDR3 is given with its conserved first and last residue. Each record gives: V gene, CDR3 protein.

>TRBV11-3
CASSSRDRGRQETQYF
>TRBV5-1
CASTGAYGYTF
>TRBV9
CASSVARRVDTQYF
>TRBV27
CASSSTEYTEAFF
>TRBV28
CASSFEGAGSDTEAFF
>TRBV9
CASSVFQGTETQYF
>TRBV10-1
CASSTGRNYGYTF
>TRBV30
CAWSVLDIRGGLLSPLHF
>TRBV4-2
CASSQGVRANEKLFF
>TRBV6-1
CASSERRGALHQETQYF
>TRBV7-9
CASSLGWDYPGTDTQYF
>TRBV9
CASSGEPRGGGKNIQYF
>TRBV6-5
CASSLTPGGGEETQYF
>TRBV19
CASSMSGPTEAFF
>TRBV14
CASSQDERGIQHF
>TRBV6-5
CASNRDSSYNEQFF
>TRBV6-5
CASRYGTGTTGELFF
>TRBV7-5
CARSLYRAGTGNTIYF
>TRBV9
CASSRSGLAGDTQYF
>TRBV27
CASFGRGGAISEAFF
>TRBV19
CASSINRVGNQPQHF
>TRBV30
CAWTRTGHTDTQYF
>TRBV11-2
CASRLTSSYNSPLHF
>TRBV6-5
CASGRTDTQYF
>TRBV3-1/TRBV3-2
CATGWISGGRDEQFF
>TRBV6-5
CASLERAQGSYGYTF
>TRBV3-1/TRBV3-2
CASSPRGGSSYNSPLHF
>TRBV7-2
CASSLDPPGNNEQFF
>TRBV29-1
CSVVTRSYGYTF
>TRBV15
CATSRESGGGAPTDTQYF
>TRBV6-4
CASSQEAGINQPQHF
>TRBV19
CASNYAREEETQYF
>TRBV21-1
CASSTRRQGVSGNTIYF
>TRBV30
CAWNRGSNSPLHF
>TRBV19
CASSIRTGLNTEAFF
>TRBV19
CASSIFGGGTQETQYF
>TRBV9
CASSAPGTGLSEAFF
>TRBV7-8
CASSLEGDRFSHQPQHF
>TRBV9
CATISGATNTGELFF
>TRBV27
CASRIDRETFGTEAFF
>TRBV7-2
CASRLAALGDEQFF
>TRBV5-1
CASSFLGTGLDEKLFF
>TRBV5-1
CASSFNRGIDGYTF
>TRBV4-1
CASSQRGQGTPTTNEKLFF
>TRBV30
CAWSSRVRSGNTIYF
>TRBV12-3/TRBV12-4
CASSYGGERGYTF
>TRBV5-1
CASSLPKTGNGYTF
>TRBV13
CASGGGTEAFF
>TRBV11-2
CASSADSSGKLFF
>TRBV25-1
CASSGHREGEQFF
>TRBV5-6
CASSLAYRQPLAEAFF
>TRBV10-3
CAISGSGGGTDTQYF
>TRBV6-1
CASSEGDSRTEAFF
>TRBV24-1
CATSDFFAGDGQFF
>TRBV21-1
CASSKKGNHAAGQGDEKLFF
>TRBV30
CAWSSRGYNEQFF
>TRBV20-1
CSARSLNEQFF
>TRBV30
CAWSGRRGQPQHF
>TRBV19
CASSPLYRDSNQPQHF